This TCR beta chain was found in a study of shared clonotypes between healthy human individuals. Several immunoSEQ 96-well plates shared each subset's DNA, each plate a replicate. TCRdb keeps only in-frame clones here, not all; method: immunoSEQ multiplex PCR. The table has about a million clones, around three quarters seen once; the top ten hold about 1.5%. Trimming took off 3 bases at V and 1 base at J, with 9 bases between the two ends. CDR3 size: 14 residues. In germline, CDR1 is MNHEY, CDR2 SVGAGI. This chain links TRBV6-5 with TRBJ2-5; D is possibly TRBD1 (6 bases). The material sequenced was memory CD4+ T cells sorted from blood. Described subset: CD45RA-negative fraction. The source of this sequence is a man aged 18 to 35 in good health. The CDR3 here is CASSYWGPQETQYF. In DNA form, the CDR3 reads TGTGCCAGCAGTTATTGGGGGCCCCAAGAGACCCAGTACTTC.